The clone carrying this TCR beta chain occurred a few times. Antigen specificity is unknown. V lost 3 bases to trimming and J lost 1 base; unmatched junction nucleotides: 6. The CDR3 sequence is 15 residues long. CDR1 and CDR2 (germline): DFQATT, SNEGSKA (reference sequence). The sample is drawn from a study of identical twins. No donor was unhealthy or non-Caucasian. Study-wide points: Analyses based on zero insertions could be partly confounded by invariant MAIT and iNKT cells.

Template switching introduced a universal primer site, and the cDNA bore unique molecular identifiers. TCRdb called the 5' RACE reads again in MiXCR, with one record for every CDR3 protein. The repertoire includes over 600,000 distinct CDR3 sequences, around 21% of them detected once, and approximately 4.3% sits in the top ten. This sample also belongs to another study, concerning T cells expressing NK-cell markers.

This receptor was taken from a woman between 18 and 29 years old in good health. The chain joins TRBV20-1 to TRBJ2-3; 8 bases line up with TRBD2. Input material: PBMCs. The CDR3: CSARAGSGGTDTQYF. The CDR3 DNA follows: TGCAGTGCTAGGGCGGGTAGCGGGGGCACAGATACGCAGTATTTT.